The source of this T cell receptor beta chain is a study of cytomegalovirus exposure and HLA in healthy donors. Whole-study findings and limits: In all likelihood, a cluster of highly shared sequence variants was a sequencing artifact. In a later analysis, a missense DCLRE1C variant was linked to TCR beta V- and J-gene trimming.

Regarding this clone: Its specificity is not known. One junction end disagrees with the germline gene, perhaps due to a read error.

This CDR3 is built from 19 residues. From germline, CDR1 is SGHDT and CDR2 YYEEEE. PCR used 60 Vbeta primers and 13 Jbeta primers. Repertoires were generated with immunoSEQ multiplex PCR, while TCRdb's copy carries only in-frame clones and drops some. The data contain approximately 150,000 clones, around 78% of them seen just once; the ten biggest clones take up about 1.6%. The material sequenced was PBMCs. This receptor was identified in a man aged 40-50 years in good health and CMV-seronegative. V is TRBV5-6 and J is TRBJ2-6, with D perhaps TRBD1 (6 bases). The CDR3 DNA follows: TGTGCCAGCAGCTTTAGGTCACAGGGATTAGGCTCTGGGGCCAACGGCCTGACTTTC. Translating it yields CASSFRSQGLGSGANGLTF.